These T cell receptor beta chains were read from a single sample in a study of T-cell memory formation after mild COVID-19. TCRdb recomputed calls from the 5' RACE reads with MiXCR, one row per CDR3 protein. The data hold roughly 580,000 distinct CDR3 sequences, with roughly 17% observed a single time. Sequencing was carried out using PBMCs or a T cell subset sorted from them (not recorded which). These receptors all come from an adult woman who had mild COVID-19 (a few samples of this study predate the infection). Cell type and time point are not known. CDR3s include the opening cysteine and the closing phenylalanine or tryptophan. The order of the fields is D gene, J gene, clone size, V gene, CDR3 DNA, CDR3 protein. The D gene is left open where the match is weak. Only part of the rows carry a size: once, few, many, or a class if the clone is expanded.

-	TRBJ2-5	-	TRBV5-1	TGCGCCAGCAGCTCCTCCGACAGGGAGGGAGAGACCCAGTACTTC	CASSSSDREGETQYF
-	TRBJ2-1	few	TRBV27	TGTGCCAGCAGTTTATTAGCGGACTCCTACAATGAGCAGTTCTTC	CASSLLADSYNEQFF
-	TRBJ1-5	-	TRBV6-5	TGTGCCAGCAGTGTAAGGGGGGGAAATCAGCCCCAGCATTTT	CASSVRGGNQPQHF
TRBD1	TRBJ2-5	few	TRBV6-6	TGTGCCAGCAGCTCCACGGACAGGGGACAAGAGACCCAGTACTTC	CASSSTDRGQETQYF
-	TRBJ1-2	-	TRBV3-1	TGTGCCAGCAGCCAAGATGGGATACGCTATGGCTACACCTTC	CASSQDGIRYGYTF
TRBD1	TRBJ2-5	-	TRBV5-1	TGCGCCAGCAGCTTGGCGGGACAGGGTTTTGAGACCCAGTACTTC	CASSLAGQGFETQYF
TRBD2	TRBJ2-7	many	TRBV6-2/TRBV6-3	TGTGCCAGCAGCCTACTAGCGGGAGCTTCCGACGAGCAGTACTTC	CASSLLAGASDEQYF
-	TRBJ1-1	-	TRBV30	TGTGCCTGGATGATGTCGGCTGAAGCTTTCTTT	CAWMMSAEAFF
TRBD2	TRBJ2-2	few	TRBV6-5	TGTGCCAGCACCCTGTTTGGCGGGGGGAACACCGGGGAGCTGTTTTTT	CASTLFGGGNTGELFF
TRBD1	TRBJ1-1	-	TRBV5-1	TGCGCCAGCAGCTCGTCACCGGGACAGGGAGCTTTCTTT	CASSSSPGQGAFF
-	TRBJ1-6	few	TRBV7-2	TGTGCCAGCAGCTACCTGGGGAATTCACCCCTCCACTTT	CASSYLGNSPLHF
TRBD2	TRBJ2-3	few	TRBV19	TGTGCCAGTAGGTCCTTCTCGATATCCCCGACTAGCGGGACGACGCAGTATTTT	CASRSFSISPTSGTTQYF
-	TRBJ2-5	-	TRBV18	TGTGCCAGCTCACCGACTCCCGGGACATTCCAAGAGACCCAGTACTTC	CASSPTPGTFQETQYF
-	TRBJ2-7	few	TRBV18	TGTGCCAGCTCCCCCGGTCCCGGTAGCGAGCAGTACTTC	CASSPGPGSEQYF
-	TRBJ2-1	-	TRBV4-1	TGCGCCAGCAGCCAAGTAGTTCGATGGTCCAATGAGCAGTTCTTC	CASSQVVRWSNEQFF
TRBD2	TRBJ2-1	-	TRBV24-1	TGTGCCACCGTCAATAGCGGGAGCAGAAACTATGAGCAGTTCTTC	CATVNSGSRNYEQFF
TRBD1	TRBJ2-7	-	TRBV23-1	TGCGCCAGCAGTCGCGCCTGGACAGGGGGACACGAGCAGTACTTC	CASSRAWTGGHEQYF
TRBD1	TRBJ1-4	-	TRBV10-3	TGTGCCATCAGTACAGGGGATGAAAAACTGTTTTTT	CAISTGDEKLFF
-	TRBJ2-7	-	TRBV5-1	TGCGCCAGCCACATCGGAGGGAGAGACGAGCAGTACTTC	CASHIGGRDEQYF
-	TRBJ2-5	few	TRBV6-5	TGTGCCAGCAGTTACTCCAAGGGCGGGGTACAAGAGACCCAGTACTTC	CASSYSKGGVQETQYF
TRBD2	TRBJ2-1	-	TRBV29-1	TGCAGCGTCGGACTAGCCCTTCTCGTTGACAATGAGCAGTTCTTC	CSVGLALLVDNEQFF
-	TRBJ1-2	-	TRBV12-3/TRBV12-4	TGTGCCAGCAGTTTACGGGAGGGGTTGGGCTACACCTTC	CASSLREGLGYTF
TRBD1	TRBJ2-1	many	TRBV7-9	TGTGCCAGCAGCCGAGGGACAGGCAATGAGCAGTTCTTC	CASSRGTGNEQFF
-	TRBJ2-7	many	TRBV5-5	TGTGCCAGCAGCTTTGGGGAGTACGAGCAGTACTTC	CASSFGEYEQYF
TRBD2	TRBJ2-3	few	TRBV12-3/TRBV12-4	TGTGCCAGCAGTCCGGTGACTAGCGGGGCTTCGGATACGCAGTATTTT	CASSPVTSGASDTQYF
TRBD2	TRBJ2-7	-	TRBV4-2	TGTGCCAGCAGCCTACGCCTAGCGGCCTCCTACGAGCAGTACTTC	CASSLRLAASYEQYF
-	TRBJ2-6	few	TRBV18	TGTGCCAGCTCACCTAGTGTGACTGGGGCCAACGTCCTGACTTTC	CASSPSVTGANVLTF
-	TRBJ2-2	-	TRBV5-1	TGCGCCAGCAGCTCAGCCCTGGGGGAGCTGTTTTTT	CASSSALGELFF
-	TRBJ2-1	-	TRBV3-1	TGTGCCAGCAGCCTCCTGGTTGCTAATGAGCAGTTCTTC	CASSLLVANEQFF
-	TRBJ2-5	few	TRBV5-1	TGCGCCAGCAGCTTGGTCCTAGTAGGGGGTGAGACCCAGTACTTC	CASSLVLVGGETQYF
TRBD1	TRBJ2-1	-	TRBV7-6	TGTGCCAGCAGCTTGGAATTGGGACAGGGTCGGTACAATGAGCAGTTCTTC	CASSLELGQGRYNEQFF
-	TRBJ2-2	-	TRBV3-1	TGTGCCAGCAGCCCCGTTATTGGAACCGGGGAGCTGTTTTTT	CASSPVIGTGELFF
-	TRBJ2-7	-	TRBV29-1	TGCAGCGTTGCTACATCCCTAGGCTCCTACGAGCAGTACTTC	CSVATSLGSYEQYF
TRBD1	TRBJ2-5	few	TRBV28	TGTGCCAGCAGGGGGGGACAGGGGTTCTCAGAGACCCAGTACTTC	CASRGGQGFSETQYF
-	TRBJ2-3	-	TRBV19	TGTGCCAGTAGTAGACAATACCTGGATACGCAGTATTTT	CASSRQYLDTQYF
-	TRBJ1-5	-	TRBV6-1	TGTGCCAGCAGGCCGGACCTTAATCAGCCCCAGCATTTT	CASRPDLNQPQHF
-	TRBJ2-3	few	TRBV20-1	TGCAGTGCTAGAGGAAGGGGACGCACAGATACGCAGTATTTT	CSARGRGRTDTQYF
TRBD1	TRBJ2-1	few	TRBV6-5	TGTGCCAGCAGACAGACAGGGGGTGGTGAGCAGTTCTTC	CASRQTGGGEQFF
-	TRBJ1-1	once	TRBV3-1	TGTGCCAGCAGCCTGGATGGGACGGGGAGGCACACTGAAGCTTTCTTT	CASSLDGTGRHTEAFF
-	TRBJ2-1	-	TRBV5-5	TGTGCCAGCAGCTTGGTGACCAATGTCAGGGGCAAGCAGTTCTTC	CASSLVTNVRGKQFF
TRBD2	TRBJ2-7	few	TRBV29-1	TGCAGCGTTGAGGCTAGCGGGAGCTACGAGCAGTACTTC	CSVEASGSYEQYF
TRBD1	TRBJ2-7	few	TRBV11-2	TGTGCCAGCAGCTCACAGGGGGCGGGATACGAGCAGTACTTC	CASSSQGAGYEQYF
-	TRBJ1-1	once	TRBV11-2	TGTGCCAGCAGCTTTGTTCCAGGGAACACTGAAGCTTTCTTT	CASSFVPGNTEAFF
-	TRBJ1-2	-	TRBV21-1	TGTGCCAGCAGAAGGGGGGCTAACTATGGCTACACCTTC	CASRRGANYGYTF